The source of this T cell receptor (beta chain) is a study of tumor-infiltrating lymphocytes in oesophageal squamous cell carcinoma. MiXCR was run by TCRdb on the PCR reads, yielding one entry per CDR3 protein. The sample shows over 20,000 distinct CDR3 sequences, roughly two fifths of them seen only once. Germline CDR1 reads SGHTA; CDR2 reads FQGNSA. Trimming cost V 5 bases and J 11 bases; bases outside gene matches: 14. This CDR3 is built from 15 residues. This clonotype came up a few times. A much larger clone lies a single base off, so this may be a read error. The receptor was isolated from a male donor with esophageal squamous cell carcinoma. The sequenced sample consisted of esophageal tumor tissue. The chain links TRBV7-2 to TRBJ2-5, with 10 nucleotides matching TRBD2. In nucleotides, the CDR3 is TGTGCCAGCAGCGTCACTAGCGGGGTTAACAATGAGCAGTACTTC. Translated, it gives CASSVTSGVNNEQYF.